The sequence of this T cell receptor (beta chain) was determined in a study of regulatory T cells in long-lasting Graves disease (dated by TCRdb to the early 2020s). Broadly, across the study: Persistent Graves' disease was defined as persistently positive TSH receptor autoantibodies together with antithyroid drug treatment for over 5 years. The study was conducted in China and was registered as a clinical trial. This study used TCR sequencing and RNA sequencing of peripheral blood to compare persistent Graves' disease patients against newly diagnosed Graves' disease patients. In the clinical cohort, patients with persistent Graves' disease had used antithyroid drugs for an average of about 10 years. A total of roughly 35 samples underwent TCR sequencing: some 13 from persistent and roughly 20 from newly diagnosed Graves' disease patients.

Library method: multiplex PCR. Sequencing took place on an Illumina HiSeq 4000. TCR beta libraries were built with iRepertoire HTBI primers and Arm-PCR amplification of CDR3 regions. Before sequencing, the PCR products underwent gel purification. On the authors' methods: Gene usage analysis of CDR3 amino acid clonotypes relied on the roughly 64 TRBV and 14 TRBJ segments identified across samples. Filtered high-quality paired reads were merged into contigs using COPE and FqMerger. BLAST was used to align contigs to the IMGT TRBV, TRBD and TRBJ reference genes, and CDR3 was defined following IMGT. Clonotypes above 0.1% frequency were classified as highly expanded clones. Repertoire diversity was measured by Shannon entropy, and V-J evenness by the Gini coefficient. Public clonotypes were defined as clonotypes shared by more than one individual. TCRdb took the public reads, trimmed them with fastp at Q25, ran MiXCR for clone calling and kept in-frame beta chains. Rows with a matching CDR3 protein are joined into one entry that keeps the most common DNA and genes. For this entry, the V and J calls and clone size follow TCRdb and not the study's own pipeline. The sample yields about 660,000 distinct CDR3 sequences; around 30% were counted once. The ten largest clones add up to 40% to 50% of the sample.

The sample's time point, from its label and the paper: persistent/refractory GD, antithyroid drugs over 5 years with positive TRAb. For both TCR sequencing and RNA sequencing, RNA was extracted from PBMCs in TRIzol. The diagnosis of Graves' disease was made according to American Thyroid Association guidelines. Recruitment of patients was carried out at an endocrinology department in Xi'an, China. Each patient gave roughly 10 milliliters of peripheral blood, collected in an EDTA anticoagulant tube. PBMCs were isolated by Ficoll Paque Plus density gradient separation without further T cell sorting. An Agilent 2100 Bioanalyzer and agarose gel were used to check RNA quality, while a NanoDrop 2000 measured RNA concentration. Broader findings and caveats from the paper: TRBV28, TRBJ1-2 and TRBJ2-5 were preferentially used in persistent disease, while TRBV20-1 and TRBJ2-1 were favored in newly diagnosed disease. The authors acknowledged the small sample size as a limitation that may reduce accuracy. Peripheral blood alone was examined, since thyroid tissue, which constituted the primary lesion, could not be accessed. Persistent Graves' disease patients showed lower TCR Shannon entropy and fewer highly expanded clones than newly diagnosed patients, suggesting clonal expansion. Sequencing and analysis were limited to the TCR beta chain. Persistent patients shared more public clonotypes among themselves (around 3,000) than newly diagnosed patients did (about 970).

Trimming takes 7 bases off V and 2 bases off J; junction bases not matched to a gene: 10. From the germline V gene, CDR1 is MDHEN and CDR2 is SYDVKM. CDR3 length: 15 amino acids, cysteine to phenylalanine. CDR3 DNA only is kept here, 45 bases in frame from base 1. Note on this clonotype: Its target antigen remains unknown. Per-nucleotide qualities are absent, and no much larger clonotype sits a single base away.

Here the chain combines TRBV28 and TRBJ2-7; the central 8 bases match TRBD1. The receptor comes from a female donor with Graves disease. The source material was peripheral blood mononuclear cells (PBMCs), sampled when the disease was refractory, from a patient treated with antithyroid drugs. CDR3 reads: CASTQKDRATYEQYF. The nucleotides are TGTGCCAGCACTCAGAAGGACAGGGCCACCTACGAGCAGTACTTC. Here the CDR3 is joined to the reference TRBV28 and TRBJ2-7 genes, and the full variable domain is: DVKVTQSSRYLVKRTGEKVFLECVQDMDHENMFWYRQDPGLGLRLIYFSYDVKMKEKGDIPEGYSVSREKKERFSLILESASTNQTSMYLCASTQKDRATYEQYFGPGTRLTVT.